The 2 T cell receptor beta chains below all came from one sample that was sequenced in a study of cytomegalovirus exposure and HLA in healthy donors. The PCR made use of 60 Vbeta and 13 Jbeta primers. The protocol was immunoSEQ multiplex PCR, while the TCRdb copy is restricted to in-frame clones and leaves out a portion. Among about 190,000 clones, roughly four fifths were seen once, and the ten largest hold approximately 3.1%. Sequencing used PBMCs. Receptors originate from a woman in her twenties or thirties in good health and CMV-seropositive.

The V and J genes are TRBV6-6 and TRBJ1-5, with 8 bases identical to TRBD1. CDR1 MNHNY and CDR2 SVGAGI come from the germline V gene (reference sequence). CDR3 length equals 16 residues. After removal of 2 bases from V and 2 bases from J, the junction contained 5 bases not matched to a gene. Here the CDR3 reads CASSYPKGQGNQPQHF. DNA for the CDR3: TGTGCCAGCAGTTACCCCAAGGGACAGGGCAATCAGCCCCAGCATTTT.

This chain connects TRBV28 to TRBJ1-3, with a weak D call TRBD1 (5 bases). The CDR3 consists of 15 residues. Trimming cost V 9 bases and J 0 bases, with 15 bases left between them. CDR1 and CDR2 (germline): MDHEN, SYDVKM. Here the CDR3 reads CASAVGGASGNTIYF. The CDR3 bases are TGTGCCAGTGCCGTCGGAGGGGCCTCTGGAAACACCATATATTTT.